The clone carrying this T cell receptor (beta chain) was seen only once. No antigen is known for it. Patients who had autoimmune disease history or got systemic immunosuppression were left out. Only in-frame clones appear in the TCRdb table, and some are missing; sequencing was by immunoSEQ multiplex PCR. The profile covers approximately 60,000 clones, with 77% appearing a single time and roughly 6% taken by the ten largest. These data come from a study of OX40 agonist ivuxolimab in advanced cancers. Study-wide context: The group had a mean age of approximately 60 years, ranged from roughly 23 to 79, and was 80% to 85% male. Past anti-PD-1, anti-PD-L1 or anti-CTLA-4 therapy was accepted, and 30% to 50% had received some.

Germline V gives CDR1 MNHEY, CDR2 SVGAGI. Trimming pared 6 bases from V and 6 bases from J, leaving 20 bases between. The CDR3 sequence is 15 residues long. General observations from the study: Certain nonresponders additionally had low normalized T-cell clonal expansion.

The chain is built from TRBV6-5 and TRBJ1-1; weak D call: TRBD1 (6 bases). This TCR was sampled from an adult with an advanced solid tumor such as melanoma, head and neck, liver or kidney cancer. Material: CD4+ or CD8+ T cells sorted from blood, obtained in a trial of the OX40 agonist ivuxolimab. CDR3 nucleotide sequence: TGTGCCAGCAGGGGTCCCGCTATCTCAGGGGCTGAAGCTTTCTTT. Amino acids: CASRGPAISGAEAFF.